A single sample gave rise to the 3 T cell receptor beta chains below, sequenced in a study of beta chain features in type 1 diabetes. No antigens are known for them. The entirety of the isolated RNA underwent reverse transcription, so expressed TCRB transcripts were sequenced. Assay used: immunoSEQ multiplex PCR; TCRdb lists only in-frame clones, some missing. Of almost 350,000 clones in the sample, around 8.5% are singletons; the top ten hold around 1%. Study-wide points: In all four CD4+ subsets, TCRB CDR3 length was significantly, moderately reduced in type 1 diabetes.

Source material: central memory CD4+ T cells from blood. All receptors come from a man aged 30-40 years with type 1 diabetes.

The rearrangement links TRBV7-2 to TRBJ2-1, with no clear D. From germline, CDR1 is SGHTA and CDR2 FQGNSA. V was cut by 3 bases and J by 6 bases, with 6 bases left in between. The CDR3 sequence is 12 residues long. The CDR3 loop is CASSFGRNEQFF. The CDR3 DNA sequence: TGTGCCAGCAGCTTCGGACGCAATGAGCAGTTCTTC. The full variable domain, completed using reference TRBV7-2 and TRBJ2-1, is GAGVSQSPSNKVTEKGKDVELRCDPISGHTALYWYRQSLGQGLEFLIYFQGNSAPDKSGLPSDRFSAERTGGSVSTLTIQRTQQEDSAVYLCASSFGRNEQFFGPGTRLTVL.

This clone was counted between two and nine times. The gene calls are TRBV30 and TRBJ2-1; D is possibly TRBD1 (5 bases). The V gene lost 2 bases and the J gene lost 5 bases, with 16 bases spanning the gap. The CDR3 loop spans 15 amino acids. In germline, CDR1 is GTSNPN, CDR2 SVGIG (reference sequence). For the CDR3, the DNA is TGTGCCTGGAGTAGGGTAGGAGACAGAGACAATGAGCAGTTCTTC. Amino acid sequence: CAWSRVGDRDNEQFF.

This chain joins TRBV5-6 and TRBJ2-5, with a possible D match to TRBD2 (5 bases). Trimming took off 0 bases at V and 4 bases at J, with 10 bases between the two ends. Germline V gene sequence: CDR1 SGHDT, CDR2 YYEEEE. CDR3 length: 14 residues. CDR3 residues: CASSLAGRPETQYF. In nucleotides, the CDR3 is TGTGCCAGCAGCTTGGCGGGGAGACCAGAGACCCAGTACTTC.